This T cell receptor (beta chain) was found in a study of T cell changes during pregnancy in multiple sclerosis. V was shortened by 0 bases and J by 8 bases, with 3 bases between the two germline ends. The V gene's germline CDR1 is SGHNT and CDR2 YYREEE (reference sequence). The CDR3 has 11 residues. Data came from immunoSEQ multiplex PCR; TCRdb stores just in-frame clones and leaves some out. The table lists 50,000 to 65,000 clones, roughly 86% of them singletons, with over 1.5% in the top ten. The J gene is TRBJ2-1, the V gene TRBV5-4; D is ambiguous. The source of this sequence is a female donor with multiple sclerosis, enrolled in a pregnancy study. The material was peripheral blood, obtained in the first trimester of pregnancy. CDR3: CASSLGHEQFF. Here the CDR3 DNA reads TGTGCCAGCAGCTTGGGGCATGAGCAGTTCTTC. The variable domain in full, completed from reference TRBV5-4 and TRBJ2-1, reads ETGVTQSPTHLIKTRGQQVTLRCSSQSGHNTVSWYQQALGQGPQFIFQYYREEENGRGNFPPRFSGLQFPNYSSELNVNALELDDSALYLCASSLGHEQFFGPGTRLTVL.